A single T cell receptor beta chain is shown here with its context. Method: immunoSEQ multiplex PCR; TCRdb's copy keeps in-frame clones and lacks some. This sample carries around 13,000 clones, about 93% of them seen once, and the ten largest clones take roughly 20%. The data were obtained in a study of PD-1 blockade in classical Hodgkin lymphoma. Relapses following autologous stem cell transplantation were seen in all patients, with brentuximab vedotin exposure varying. The receptor was isolated from a human donor with classical Hodgkin lymphoma. The sequences come from peripheral blood mononuclear cells (PBMCs), collected at baseline.

DNA for the CDR3: TGTGCCAGTAGTATAGTACCGGGACAGATGAACACTGAAGCTTTCTTT. This encodes CASSIVPGQMNTEAFF. V usage is TRBV19 and J usage is TRBJ1-1; 7 bases map to TRBD1. V gave up 1 base and J gave up 0 bases; unmatched junction bases: 5. This CDR3 region has 16 residues. Germline-derived CDR1 and CDR2 are LNHDA and SQIVND (reference sequence).